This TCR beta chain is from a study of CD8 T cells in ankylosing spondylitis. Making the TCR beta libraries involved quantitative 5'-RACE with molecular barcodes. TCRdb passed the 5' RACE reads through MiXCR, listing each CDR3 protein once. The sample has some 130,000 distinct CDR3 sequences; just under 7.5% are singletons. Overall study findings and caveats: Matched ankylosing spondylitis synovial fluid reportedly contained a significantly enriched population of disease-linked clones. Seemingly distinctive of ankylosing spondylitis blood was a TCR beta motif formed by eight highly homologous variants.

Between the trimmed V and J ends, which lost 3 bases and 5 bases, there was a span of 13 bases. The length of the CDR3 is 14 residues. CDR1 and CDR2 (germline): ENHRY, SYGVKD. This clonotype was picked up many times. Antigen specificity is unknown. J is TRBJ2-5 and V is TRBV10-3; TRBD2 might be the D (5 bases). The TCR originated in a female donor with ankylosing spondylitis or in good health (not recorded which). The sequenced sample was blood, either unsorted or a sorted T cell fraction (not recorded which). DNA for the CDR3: TGTGCCATCAGTGACCTCGGGGTCCGGGAGACCCAGTACTTC. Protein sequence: CAISDLGVRETQYF.